These 7 T cell receptor beta chains were all obtained from the same sample, sequenced in a study of cytomegalovirus exposure and HLA in healthy donors. With 60 Vbeta and 13 Jbeta primers, the PCR was carried out. Using immunoSEQ multiplex PCR, the repertoire was profiled, and TCRdb retains in-frame clones only, with some absent. This table has over 100,000 clones, around 63% appearing once. The sequenced sample consisted of PBMCs. These receptors were taken from a man aged 40-49 years in good health and CMV-seropositive.

The chain has TRBV11-2 and TRBJ2-3; 9 positions agree with TRBD1. This CDR3 comprises 16 residues. CDR1 is SGHAT and CDR2 is FQNNGV in the germline V gene. J was trimmed by 3 bases and V by 3 bases; bases with no gene match: 7. The CDR3 loop is CASSFPGTGSTDTQYF. The CDR3 nucleotides read TGTGCCAGCAGCTTCCCCGGGACAGGGTCAACAGATACGCAGTATTTT.

The chain's CDR3 is CASSASGTGAETQYF. DNA for the CDR3: TGTGCCAGCAGCGCCTCAGGGACAGGGGCAGAGACCCAGTACTTC. The chain is built from TRBV9 and TRBJ2-5; 10 bases map to TRBD1. CDR3 length: 15 amino acids. Germline V gene lookup returns CDR1 SGDLS and CDR2 YYNGEE. With 3 bases clipped from V and 4 bases from J, the junction kept 6 bases outside the gene matches.

V is TRBV2 and J is TRBJ1-5, with a possible D match to TRBD1 (5 bases). Trimming pared 8 bases from V and 5 bases from J, leaving 16 bases between. Germline V gives CDR1 SNHLY, CDR2 FYNNEI. The CDR3 has 14 amino acids. CDR3 loop: CASGTWRGDQPQHF. The CDR3 nucleotides read TGTGCCAGCGGGACTTGGAGGGGTGATCAGCCCCAGCATTTT.

The J gene is TRBJ2-7, the V gene TRBV2; no clear D. The V gene lost 2 bases and the J gene lost 1 base, with 9 bases spanning the gap. The germline V gene encodes CDR1 SNHLY and CDR2 FYNNEI. The CDR3 totals 14 residues. The CDR3 region is CASSEHSLSYEQYF. The CDR3 bases are TGTGCCAGCAGTGAACACTCATTGTCCTACGAGCAGTACTTC.

The chain has TRBV19 and TRBJ2-2; TRBD1 matches 9 bases. This CDR3 has 14 amino acids. Germline values: CDR1 LNHDA, CDR2 SQIVND (reference sequence). With 7 bases clipped from V and 1 base from J, the junction kept 1 base outside the gene matches. The CDR3 loop is CASTGQGNTGELFF. CDR3 DNA sequence: TGTGCCAGTACGGGACAGGGGAACACCGGGGAGCTGTTTTTT.

V gene TRBV2 combines with J gene TRBJ2-1; D possibly corresponds to TRBD2 (6 bases). The V and J ends lost 6 bases and 8 bases respectively, with 14 bases between them. Germline V gene lookup returns CDR1 SNHLY and CDR2 FYNNEI. The CDR3 length is 13 residues. The CDR3 DNA reads TGTGCCAGCAGGAGGGACTTCCCCGATGAGCAGTTCTTC. Protein product: CASRRDFPDEQFF.

This clone was detected a few times. The chain uses TRBV9 and TRBJ2-1, with 10 bases fitting TRBD2. This CDR3 spans 14 amino acids. Germline-derived CDR1 and CDR2 are SGDLS and YYNGEE. V lost 3 bases, J lost 7 bases, and 4 bases stayed unmatched. Here the CDR3 reads CASSAGLAENEQFF. The CDR3, as DNA: TGTGCCAGCAGCGCCGGACTAGCGGAGAATGAGCAGTTCTTC.